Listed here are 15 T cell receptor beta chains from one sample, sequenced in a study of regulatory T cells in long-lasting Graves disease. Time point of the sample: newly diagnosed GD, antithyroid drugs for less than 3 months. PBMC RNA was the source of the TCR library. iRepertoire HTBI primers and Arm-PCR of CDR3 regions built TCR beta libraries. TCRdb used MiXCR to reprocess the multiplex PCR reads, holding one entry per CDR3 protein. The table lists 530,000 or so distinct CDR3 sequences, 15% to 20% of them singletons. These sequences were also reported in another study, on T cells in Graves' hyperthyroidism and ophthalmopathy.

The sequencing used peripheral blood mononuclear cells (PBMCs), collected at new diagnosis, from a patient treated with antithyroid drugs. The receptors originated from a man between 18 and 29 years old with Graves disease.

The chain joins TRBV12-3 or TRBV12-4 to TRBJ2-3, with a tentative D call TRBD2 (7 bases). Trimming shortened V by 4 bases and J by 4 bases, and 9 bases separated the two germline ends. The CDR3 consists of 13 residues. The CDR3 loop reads CASSWGGSDTQYF. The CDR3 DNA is TGTGCCAGCAGTTGGGGGGGCTCAGATACGCAGTATTTT.

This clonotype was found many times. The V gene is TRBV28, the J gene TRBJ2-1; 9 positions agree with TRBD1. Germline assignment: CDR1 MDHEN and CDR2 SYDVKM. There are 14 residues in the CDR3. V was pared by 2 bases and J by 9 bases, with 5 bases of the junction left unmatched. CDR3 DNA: TGTGCCAGCAGTTTAATACAGGGGGCGCGTGAGCAGTTCTTC. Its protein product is CASSLIQGAREQFF.

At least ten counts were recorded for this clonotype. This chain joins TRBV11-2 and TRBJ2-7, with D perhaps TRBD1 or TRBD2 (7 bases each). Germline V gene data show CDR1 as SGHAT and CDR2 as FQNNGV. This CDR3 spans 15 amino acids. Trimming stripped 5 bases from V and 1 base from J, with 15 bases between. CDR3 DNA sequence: TGTGCCAGCAGCCAGGGGGGGACTCGGTCCTACGAGCAGTACTTC. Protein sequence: CASSQGGTRSYEQYF.

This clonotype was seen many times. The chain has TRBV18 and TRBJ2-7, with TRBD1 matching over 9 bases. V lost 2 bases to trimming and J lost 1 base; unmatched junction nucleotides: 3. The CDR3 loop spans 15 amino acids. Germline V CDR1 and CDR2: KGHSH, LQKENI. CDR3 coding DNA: TGTGCCAGCTCACCAGACAGGGGGTCATCCTACGAGCAGTACTTC. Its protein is CASSPDRGSSYEQYF.

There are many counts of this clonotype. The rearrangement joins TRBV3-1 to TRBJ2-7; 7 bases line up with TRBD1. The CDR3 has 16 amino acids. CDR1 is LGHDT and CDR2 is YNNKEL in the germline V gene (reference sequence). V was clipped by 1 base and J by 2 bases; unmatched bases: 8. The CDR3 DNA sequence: TGTGCCAGCAGCCAAGTAGGGGGCGCCCACACCTACGAGCAGTACTTC. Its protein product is CASSQVGGAHTYEQYF.

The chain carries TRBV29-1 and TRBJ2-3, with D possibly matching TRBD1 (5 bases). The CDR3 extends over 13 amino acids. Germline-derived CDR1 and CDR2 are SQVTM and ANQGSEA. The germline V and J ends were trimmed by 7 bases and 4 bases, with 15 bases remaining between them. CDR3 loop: CSGDSGPSDTQYF. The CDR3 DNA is TGCAGCGGTGACAGTGGTCCATCAGATACGCAGTATTTT.

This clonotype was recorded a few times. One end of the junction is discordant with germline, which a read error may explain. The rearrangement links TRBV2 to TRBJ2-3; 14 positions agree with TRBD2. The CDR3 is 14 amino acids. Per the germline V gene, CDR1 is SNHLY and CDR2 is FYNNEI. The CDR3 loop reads CAILLVGLAGEQHF. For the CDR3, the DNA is TGTGCCATTCTCCTCGTGGGACTAGCGGGAGAGCAGCACTTC.

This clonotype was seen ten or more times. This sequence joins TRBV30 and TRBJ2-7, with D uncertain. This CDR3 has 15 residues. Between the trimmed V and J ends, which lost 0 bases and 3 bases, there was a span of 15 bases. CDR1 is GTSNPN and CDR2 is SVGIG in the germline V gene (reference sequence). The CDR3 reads CAWSVKVAGYYEQYF. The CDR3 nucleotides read TGTGCCTGGAGTGTAAAGGTGGCCGGATACTACGAGCAGTACTTC.

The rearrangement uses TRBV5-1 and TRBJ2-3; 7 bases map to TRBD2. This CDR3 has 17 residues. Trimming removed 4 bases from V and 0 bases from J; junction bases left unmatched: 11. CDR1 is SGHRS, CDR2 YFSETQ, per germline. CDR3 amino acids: CASSPAGLAVSTDTQYF. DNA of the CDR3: TGCGCCAGCAGCCCGGCGGGGCTAGCGGTTAGCACAGATACGCAGTATTTT.

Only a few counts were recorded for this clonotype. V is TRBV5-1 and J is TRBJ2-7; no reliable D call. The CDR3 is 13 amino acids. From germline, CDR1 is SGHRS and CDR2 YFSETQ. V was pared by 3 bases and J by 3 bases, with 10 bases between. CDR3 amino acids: CASSWTPGYEQYF. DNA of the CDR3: TGCGCCAGCAGCTGGACCCCGGGCTACGAGCAGTACTTC.

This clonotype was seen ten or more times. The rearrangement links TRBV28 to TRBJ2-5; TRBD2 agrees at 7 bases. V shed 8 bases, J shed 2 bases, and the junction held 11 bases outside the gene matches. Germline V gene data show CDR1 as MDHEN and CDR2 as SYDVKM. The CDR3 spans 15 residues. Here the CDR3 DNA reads TGTGCCAGCTCGACCGGGGGGTCGAAACAAGAGACCCAGTACTTC. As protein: CASSTGGSKQETQYF.

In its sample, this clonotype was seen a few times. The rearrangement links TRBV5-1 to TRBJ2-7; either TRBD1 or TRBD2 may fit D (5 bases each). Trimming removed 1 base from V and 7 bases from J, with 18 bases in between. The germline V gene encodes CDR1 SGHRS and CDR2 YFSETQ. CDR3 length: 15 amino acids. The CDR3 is CASSLSGQWAEEQYF. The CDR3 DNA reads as TGCGCCAGCAGCTTGTCGGGGCAGTGGGCGGAGGAGCAGTACTTC.

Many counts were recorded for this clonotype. The CDR3 bases are TGTGCCAGCAGCCCGGGTTCACCCCTCCACTTT. The encoded protein is CASSPGSPLHF. The V and J genes are TRBV2 and TRBJ1-6; D is unresolved. The CDR3 sequence is 11 residues long. V lost 6 bases and J 9 bases, leaving 6 bases between the germline ends. CDR1 is SNHLY, CDR2 FYNNEI, per germline.

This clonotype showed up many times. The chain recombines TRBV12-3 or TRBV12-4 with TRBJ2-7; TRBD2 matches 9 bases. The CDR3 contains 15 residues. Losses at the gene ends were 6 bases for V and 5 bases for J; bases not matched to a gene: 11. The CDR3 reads CASSLAGLHWNEQYF. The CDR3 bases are TGTGCCAGCAGCCTAGCGGGACTCCACTGGAACGAGCAGTACTTC.

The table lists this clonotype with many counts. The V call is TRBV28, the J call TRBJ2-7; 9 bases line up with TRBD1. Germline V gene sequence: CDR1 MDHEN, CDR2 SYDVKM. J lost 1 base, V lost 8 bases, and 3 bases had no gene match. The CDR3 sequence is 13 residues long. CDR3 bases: TGTGCCAGCTACGACAGGGGGTCCTACGAGCAGTACTTC. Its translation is CASYDRGSYEQYF.